This record looks at one TCR beta chain sequence and its context. The record originates from a study of CDR3 diversity in severe acne. TCRdb reprocessed the PCR reads with MiXCR, giving one entry per CDR3 protein. The profile covers approximately 84,000 distinct CDR3 sequences, with approximately 51% appearing a single time and 13% to 15% taken by the ten largest. Sequenced input: blood. The receptor was isolated from a male donor in good health, without acne.

CDR3 DNA: TGTGCCACCAAGGGGACTAGCGGGCCAGATACGCAGTATTTT. Amino acid sequence: CATKGTSGPDTQYF. The rearrangement links TRBV10-3 to TRBJ2-3; 12 nucleotides agree with TRBD2. The CDR3 loop spans 14 amino acids. The germline CDR1 and CDR2 sequences are ENHRY and SYGVKD. The V segment lost 10 bases and the J segment 4 bases; nucleotides outside the gene matches: 6.